This entry describes one T cell receptor beta chain. The antigen remains undetermined. The data belong to a study of shared clonotypes between healthy human individuals. Study-level information: The cohort comprised a couple of women and a few men. Their ages spanned 18 to 49 years. Study-level findings and limits: Clonotypes shared by all four donors outscored non-shared clonotypes in generation probability.

CD45RO negativity and positive selection for CCR7 defined naive CD8 cells, a population that excluded terminally differentiated effector memory CD45RA+ cells. The ends lost 5 bases at V and 5 bases at J; junction bases unmatched: 10. The germline V gene has CDR1 SNHLY and CDR2 FYNNEI. The CDR3 is 18 amino acids. Original methodology: Junction-only immunoSEQ sequences carried no quality scores, so filtering differed. Libraries were prepared by immunoSEQ multiplex PCR; TCRdb keeps only in-frame clonotypes and omits some of them. The V and J calls and the clone size are those of that table, but D and trimming were determined from the DNA. The table includes 1.5 million to 2.5 million clones, just under 95% detected once.

The chain carries TRBV2 and TRBJ1-6; 12 bases match TRBD1. The sequence was collected from a man younger than 35 in good health. Sequenced: naive CD8+ T cells sorted from blood. This CDR3 is CASSPSGTGGEDNSPLHF. As DNA, the CDR3 is TGTGCCAGCAGTCCCTCCGGGACAGGGGGCGAGGATAATTCACCCCTCCACTTT.